Included here is one T cell receptor beta chain sequence, with context. Its target is unknown. This specimen comes from a study of memory CD4+ T cells and cytomegalovirus serostatus. Germline CDR1 is MDHEN and CDR2 is SYDVKM. The CDR3 extends over 13 amino acids. With 5 bases clipped from V and 2 bases from J, the junction kept 2 bases outside the gene matches. Single viable CD3+CD4+CD8-CD45RO+ cells were sorted as the memory CD4+ T cells. Serostatus was set by detecting CMV pp150, pp28, p38, p52 IgG. Clones were read by immunoSEQ multiplex PCR, and TCRdb kept only the in-frame ones, dropping some. Seen here are around 57,000 clones, roughly 75% observed once, and the top ten hold 0.5% to 0.6%. Study-level results: The CMV-associated TCR signature appears largely within the CD4+ memory repertoire. CD4+ memory repertoires contained about two fifths of the 164 reported CMV TCRbeta sequences.

The specimen was memory CD4+ T cells from blood. The chain is built from TRBV28 and TRBJ1-2; TRBD1 matches at 7 bases. The receptor's source is an adult in good health and CMV-seronegative. Some clones in this sample may be carry-over from other donors' samples. The CDR3 reads CASSGQANYGYTF. The CDR3 DNA follows: TGTGCCAGCAGTGGACAGGCAAACTATGGCTACACCTTC.